This record looks at one T cell receptor (beta chain) sequence and its context. Its antigen is not known. It was CD45RO-negative cells, positively selected for CCR7, that made up naive CD8 cells, with terminally differentiated effector memory CD45RA+ cells excluded. The data belong to a study of shared clonotypes between healthy human individuals. Trimming pared 3 bases from V and 5 bases from J, leaving 17 bases between. CDR3 length: 16 residues. Germline values: CDR1 SGHKS, CDR2 YYEKEE (reference sequence). Findings and limits, study-wide: A handful of donors shared about 5% of their naive CD4 clonotypes.

Generated by immunoSEQ multiplex PCR, the TCRdb table keeps only in-frame clones and is missing some. This table holds about 2,200,000 clones, 85% to 95% found once. The source material was naive CD8+ T cells from PBMCs. This TCR was recovered from a man aged 18-30 years in good health. Some clones in this sample may be carry-over from other donors' samples. The chain couples TRBV5-5 to TRBJ1-4, with D possibly being TRBD1 (5 bases). The CDR3 DNA sequence: TGTGCCAGCAGCTGGAGGGGTGGCAGGCCAAATGAAAAACTGTTTTTT. Translated, it gives CASSWRGGRPNEKLFF.